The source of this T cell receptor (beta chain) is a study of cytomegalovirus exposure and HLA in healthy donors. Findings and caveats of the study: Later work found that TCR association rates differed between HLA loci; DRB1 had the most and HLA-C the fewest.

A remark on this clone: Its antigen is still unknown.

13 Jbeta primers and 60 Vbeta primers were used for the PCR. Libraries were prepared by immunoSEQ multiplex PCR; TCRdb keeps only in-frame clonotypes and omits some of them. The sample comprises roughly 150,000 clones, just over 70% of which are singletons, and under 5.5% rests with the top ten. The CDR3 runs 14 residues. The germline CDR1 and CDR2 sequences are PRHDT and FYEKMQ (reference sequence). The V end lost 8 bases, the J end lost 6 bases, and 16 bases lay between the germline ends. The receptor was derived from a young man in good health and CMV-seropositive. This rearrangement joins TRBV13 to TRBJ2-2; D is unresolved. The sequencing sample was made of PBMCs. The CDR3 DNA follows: TGTGCCAGCTGGGTGACGGCGAGGCCCGGGGAGCTGTTTTTT. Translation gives CASWVTARPGELFF. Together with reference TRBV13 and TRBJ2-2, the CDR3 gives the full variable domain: AAGVIQSPRHLIKEKRETATLKCYPIPRHDTVYWYQQGPGQDPQFLISFYEKMQSDKGSIPDRFSAQQFSDYHSELNMSSLELGDSALYFCASWVTARPGELFFGEGSRLTVL.